Included here is one T cell receptor beta chain sequence, with context. Its antigen remains unknown. The CDR3 is made up of 15 amino acids. Germline V gives CDR1 SGDLS, CDR2 YYNGEE. V lost 4 bases and J 7 bases, leaving 18 bases between the germline ends. These data come from a study of T cell clonotyping in hematopoietic cell transplantation. Study findings and constraints: Pathologically expanded recipient clonotypes increased progressively from day 30 to day 180 as diversity fell.

Clones were read by immunoSEQ multiplex PCR, and TCRdb kept only the in-frame ones, dropping some. Among over 2,000 clones, roughly three quarters were seen once, and the ten largest hold 25% to 40%. Sequences were derived from peripheral blood mononuclear cells, sampled 180 days after allogeneic stem cell transplant. The TCR was taken from a male patient aged 60-70 years who had an allogeneic stem cell transplant, so T cells may come from the graft donor. Some clones in this sample may be carry-over from other donors' samples. The chain uses TRBV9 and TRBJ2-1, with D tentatively TRBD1 or TRBD2 (6 bases each). The CDR3 bases are TGTGCCAGCAGCCGTGGCCCCGGAGGGGGAAATGAGCAGTTCTTC. This translates into CASSRGPGGGNEQFF.